The entry below gives a single T cell receptor beta chain sequence along with its context. What it recognizes is unknown. The sample comes from a study of shared clonotypes between healthy human individuals. Findings of the study overall: The donor pool, a small one, limited the genetic and exposure-history diversity represented.

This CDR3 spans 14 amino acids. Germline V gene lookup returns CDR1 MGHDK and CDR2 SYGVNS. Trimming removed 6 bases from V and 0 bases from J, with 10 bases in between. Amplification in unsorted PBMC replicate PCRs started from roughly 330 ng DNA, which equals tens of thousands of T cell genomes. The sequenced material, unsorted PBMC DNA, was run on ten immunoSEQ deep assay plates. Data came from immunoSEQ multiplex PCR; TCRdb stores just in-frame clones and leaves some out. The data show 450,000 to 500,000 clones, roughly 78% seen once. The source is a woman in her thirties or forties in good health. Some clones in this sample may be carry-over from other donors' samples. Sequenced input: PBMCs. The rearrangement joins TRBV25-1 to TRBJ2-3; D call uncertain. The CDR3: CASRRPGSTDTQYF. CDR3 bases: TGTGCCAGCAGGAGACCAGGTAGCACAGATACGCAGTATTTT. The complete variable domain, with remaining parts taken from reference TRBV25-1 and TRBJ2-3, reads EADIYQTPRYLVIGTGKKITLECSQTMGHDKMYWYQQDPGMELHLIHYSYGVNSTEKGDLSSESTVSRIRTEHFPLTLESARPSHTSQYLCASRRPGSTDTQYFGPGTRLTVL.